This entry features one T cell receptor beta chain sequence. As yet, its antigen is unknown. This sample is part of a study of T-cell reconstitution after alpha-beta-depleted transplantation in children. This CDR3 is built from 15 residues. Germline lookup yields CDR1 SGHRS and CDR2 YFSETQ. The V and J ends lost 4 bases and 2 bases respectively, with 15 bases between them. General study points: There were reportedly several hundred expanded graft clones from which alpha-beta T cells came about two months after transplant.

Preparation of the TCRbeta library involved a method that used unique molecular identifiers. TCRdb redid the calling of the PCR reads with MiXCR, one entry per CDR3 protein. The repertoire holds a few hundred thousand distinct CDR3 sequences, with 25% to 30% as singletons. The rearrangement joins TRBV5-1 to TRBJ2-5, with D possibly matching TRBD2 (6 bases). The receptor comes from a boy under three years old with Wiskott-Aldrich syndrome, due to receive a stem cell transplant. The sample in question was PBMCs, obtained before TCRalphabeta/CD19-depleted stem cell transplant. CDR3 residues: CASSGARGRQETQYF. DNA for the CDR3: TGCGCCAGCAGCGGAGCGCGGGGAAGGCAAGAGACCCAGTACTTC.